The rows below give T cell receptor beta chains drawn from one sample of a study of beta chain features in type 1 diabetes. Sequencing was performed with immunoSEQ multiplex PCR; in TCRdb, only in-frame clones are kept and a portion is missing. Altogether under 150,000 clones are present, 17% being singletons, with the ten largest covering roughly 2.5%. The sequencing input was central memory CD4+ T cells from blood. These receptors came from a man in his late teens or twenties with type 1 diabetes. Both conserved end residues are part of each CDR3. A D gene is named only where the DNA matches it firmly. The size field is filled for only some rows; it gives once, few, many or a size class.

V gene	clone size	D gene	J gene	CDR3 protein	CDR3 DNA
TRBV7-9	once	TRBD2	TRBJ2-7	CASSGGGRYEQYF	TGTGCCAGCAGCGGCGGGGGTAGGTACGAGCAGTACTTC
TRBV29-1	NA	NA	TRBJ2-2	CSVADQGNTGELFF	TGCAGCGTTGCCGACCAGGGAAACACCGGGGAGCTGTTTTTT
TRBV11-2	NA	NA	TRBJ1-4	CASSLGGSEKLFF	TGTGCCAGCAGCTTAGGGGGCTCGGAAAAACTGTTTTTT
TRBV11-2	many	TRBD1	TRBJ1-2	CASSFDRGYGYTF	TGTGCCAGCAGCTTTGACAGGGGTTATGGCTACACCTTC
TRBV30	few	TRBD2	TRBJ2-7	CAWSWEGEQYF	TGTGCCTGGAGTTGGGAGGGGGAGCAGTACTTC
TRBV4-3	NA	NA	TRBJ2-7	CASSQSRDVLLYEQYF	TGCGCCAGCAGCCAGTCCCGGGACGTACTACTCTACGAGCAGTACTTC
TRBV28	NA	NA	TRBJ2-3	CASSLSGRGTDTQYF	TGTGCCAGCAGTCTTTCGGGCCGGGGGACAGATACGCAGTATTTT
TRBV10-3	NA	NA	TRBJ2-7	CAISDLTQGNPYEQYF	TGTGCCATCAGCGACCTAACCCAGGGGAATCCCTACGAGCAGTACTTC
TRBV5-6	NA	TRBD2	TRBJ2-1	CASSLTLAGDVYNEQFF	TGTGCCAGCAGCTTGACGCTAGCGGGGGACGTCTACAATGAGCAGTTCTTC
TRBV10-3	many	NA	TRBJ2-3	CAITDGADTQYF	TGTGCCATCACCGACGGCGCAGATACGCAGTATTTT
TRBV18	NA	NA	TRBJ2-7	CASSRNEDYEQYF	TGTGCCAGCTCACGGAACGAGGACTACGAGCAGTACTTC
TRBV28	NA	TRBD1	TRBJ1-2	CASSGQGHGYTF	TGTGCCAGCAGTGGACAGGGTCACGGCTACACCTTC
TRBV7-2	few	NA	TRBJ2-5	CASSPQAGGALGEQYF	TGTGCCAGCAGCCCCCAGGCAGGGGGGGCCCTGGGGGAGCAGTACTTC
TRBV20-1	few	NA	TRBJ2-4	CSASSTSIQYF	TGCAGTGCTAGTAGTACTAGCATTCAGTACTTC
TRBV5-6	NA	NA	TRBJ2-5	CASSLLTTQETQYF	TGTGCCAGCAGCCTCCTGACTACCCAAGAGACCCAGTACTTC
TRBV14	NA	NA	TRBJ2-5	CASSQERSRGYHETQYF	TGTGCCAGCAGCCAAGAACGGTCCCGTGGGTACCACGAGACCCAGTACTTC
TRBV29-1	few	NA	TRBJ1-1	CSVGEGSLNTEAFF	TGCAGCGTTGGAGAAGGGAGCTTAAACACTGAAGCTTTCTTT
TRBV28	NA	TRBD1	TRBJ1-4	CASITGGASDNEKLFF	TGTGCCAGCATTACAGGGGGCGCTTCGGATAATGAAAAACTGTTTTTT
TRBV5-1	NA	NA	TRBJ1-2	CASSLGEDYGYTF	TGCGCCAGCAGCTTGGGGGAGGACTATGGCTACACCTTC
TRBV6-5	NA	TRBD1	TRBJ1-5	CASSRQGGQPQHF	TGTGCCAGCAGTCGACAGGGGGGCCAGCCCCAGCATTTT
TRBV9	few	TRBD2	TRBJ2-7	CASSVGGLAGDYEQYF	TGTGCCAGCAGCGTAGGGGGACTAGCGGGAGACTACGAGCAGTACTTC
TRBV9	NA	NA	TRBJ2-1	CASSDQRLLQTSSYNEQFF	TGTGCCAGCAGCGACCAACGTCTCCTCCAAACCAGCTCCTACAATGAGCAGTTCTTC
TRBV18	few	NA	TRBJ2-3	CASSPISTDTQYF	TGTGCCAGCTCACCGATTAGCACAGATACGCAGTATTTT
TRBV30	NA	NA	TRBJ1-5	CAWSVPRGNQPQHF	TGTGCCTGGAGTGTACCACGGGGTAATCAGCCCCAGCATTTT
TRBV4-3	many	TRBD2	TRBJ2-1	CASSRQMTSGYNEQFF	TGCGCCAGCAGCCGCCAGATGACTAGCGGTTACAATGAGCAGTTCTTC
TRBV6-1	few	NA	TRBJ2-3	CASSSHRPDTQYF	TGTGCCAGCAGTTCCCACCGCCCGGATACGCAGTATTTT
TRBV30	NA	TRBD1	TRBJ1-5	CAWITKGQAFRPQHF	TGTGCCTGGATCACCAAGGGACAGGCCTTTAGGCCCCAGCATTTT
TRBV28	NA	NA	TRBJ2-2	CASWGPNTGELFF	TGTGCCAGCTGGGGACCCAACACCGGGGAGCTGTTTTTT
TRBV7-3	few	NA	TRBJ2-5	CASSLLRLGPPKSGTQYF	TGTGCCAGCAGCCTACTTAGGTTGGGACCTCCTAAGTCCGGGACCCAGTACTTC
TRBV5-1	few	TRBD1	TRBJ2-7	CASSLGQVYNEQYF	TGCGCCAGCAGCCTGGGACAGGTTTACAACGAGCAGTACTTC
TRBV4-2	NA	TRBD2	TRBJ2-7	CASSQLAGGYEEQYF	TGTGCCAGCAGCCAACTAGCGGGAGGGTATGAGGAGCAGTACTTC
TRBV7-2	NA	TRBD1	TRBJ2-7	CASSLTGTGDYEQYF	TGTGCCAGCAGCTTAACCGGGACAGGGGACTACGAGCAGTACTTC
TRBV23-1	NA	NA	TRBJ2-7	CASSHSFRDPQAYEQYF	TGCGCCAGCAGTCATTCATTTAGGGACCCTCAAGCCTACGAGCAGTACTTC
TRBV10-3	few	NA	TRBJ2-7	CAISWGVESYEQYF	TGTGCCATCAGTTGGGGGGTCGAATCCTACGAGCAGTACTTC
TRBV9	many	NA	TRBJ1-2	CASSVDGNYGYTF	TGTGCCAGCAGCGTAGATGGGAACTATGGCTACACCTTC
TRBV7-6	few	NA	TRBJ2-5	CASSLAGQQETQYF	TGTGCCAGCAGCTTAGCAGGACAGCAAGAGACCCAGTACTTC
TRBV7-2	few	NA	TRBJ1-5	CASSRVNSNQPQHF	TGTGCCAGCAGCCGGGTTAATAGCAATCAGCCCCAGCATTTT
TRBV19	NA	NA	TRBJ1-5	CASMVRGQPQHF	TGTGCCAGTATGGTGAGGGGTCAGCCCCAGCATTTT
TRBV6-1	few	TRBD1	TRBJ1-4	CASSVTGVNEKLFF	TGTGCCAGCAGTGTGACAGGGGTTAATGAAAAACTGTTTTTT
TRBV7-9	NA	NA	TRBJ2-6	CASSFSAGANVLTF	TGTGCCAGCAGCTTCTCGGCCGGGGCCAACGTCCTGACTTTC
TRBV7-2	few	NA	TRBJ2-1	CASSLAMGPHEQFF	TGTGCCAGCAGCTTAGCGATGGGCCCCCATGAGCAGTTCTTC
TRBV20-1	NA	NA	TRBJ2-1	CSARYGDEQFF	TGCAGTGCTAGGTATGGCGATGAGCAGTTCTTC
TRBV4-1	few	NA	TRBJ2-1	CASSQEEAGRFYNEQFF	TGCGCCAGCAGCCAGGAAGAAGCGGGTAGGTTCTACAATGAGCAGTTCTTC
TRBV7-3	NA	NA	TRBJ2-2	CASSLNLPGHLEGTGELFF	TGTGCCAGCAGCTTAAATCTCCCGGGACACCTCGAGGGGACCGGGGAGCTGTTTTTT
TRBV7-2	NA	TRBD1	TRBJ2-1	CASSLAWTGYYNEQFF	TGTGCCAGCAGCTTAGCCTGGACAGGGTACTACAATGAGCAGTTCTTC
TRBV30	NA	TRBD2	TRBJ2-5	CAQAGAGETQYF	TGTGCCCAAGCGGGAGCGGGGGAGACCCAGTACTTC
TRBV6-1	NA	NA	TRBJ2-3	CASSEQTDTQYF	TGTGCCAGCAGTGAACAGACAGATACGCAGTATTTT
TRBV14	few	TRBD1	TRBJ2-7	CASSQGRTGPSLGLDHEQYF	TGTGCCAGCAGCCAAGGGAGGACAGGCCCGAGTCTCGGGCTAGATCACGAGCAGTACTTC
TRBV14	large	NA	TRBJ2-3	CASSQRAASTDTQYF	TGTGCCAGCAGCCAGCGCGCGGCGAGCACAGATACGCAGTATTTT
TRBV5-1	few	NA	TRBJ1-1	CASSLRGGNTEAFF	TGCGCCAGCAGCTTGAGGGGCGGGAACACTGAAGCTTTCTTT
TRBV6-5	NA	TRBD2	TRBJ2-7	CASSPAGLSYEQYF	TGTGCCAGTTCCCCCGCGGGACTATCCTACGAGCAGTACTTC
TRBV9	NA	NA	TRBJ1-6	CASSPQDSLYNSPLHF	TGTGCCAGCAGCCCCCAGGACAGCCTTTATAATTCACCCCTCCACTTT
TRBV4-1	NA	NA	TRBJ2-6	CASSLWETGANVLTF	TGCGCCAGCAGCCTTTGGGAGACTGGGGCCAACGTCCTGACTTTC
TRBV15	few	TRBD2	TRBJ2-1	CATSRGPSGSQVIQQFF	TGTGCCACCAGCAGGGGTCCTAGCGGGAGCCAAGTCATTCAGCAGTTCTTC
TRBV4-2	few	NA	TRBJ1-2	CASSQVSASNYGYTF	TGTGCCAGCAGCCAAGTATCAGCCAGTAACTATGGCTACACCTTC
TRBV9	NA	NA	TRBJ2-3	CASSQRAASTDTQYF	TGTGCCAGCAGCCAGCGCGCGGCGAGCACAGATACGCAGTATTTT
TRBV6-6	NA	NA	TRBJ2-7	CASTRTYEQYF	TGTGCCAGCACCAGAACTTACGAGCAGTACTTC